This T cell receptor (beta chain) was sequenced for a study of T cells in Graves' hyperthyroidism and ophthalmopathy. This clonotype was recorded a few times. Amplified TCR beta CDR3 regions came from RNA transcripts. HTBI primers were used for first-round RT-PCR of the TCR CDR3. Using its own MiXCR run on the multiplex PCR reads, TCRdb lists one record per CDR3 protein. The sample lists a few hundred thousand distinct CDR3 sequences; roughly 14% were seen once. Germline loops: CDR1 MNHNS, CDR2 SASEGT. The CDR3 covers 14 residues. With 5 bases removed from V and 3 bases from J, the gap between germline ends came to 11 bases.

This sequence was found in a woman aged 25-40 years with Graves' hyperthyroidism. The sequencing sample was made of blood. The V call is TRBV6-1, the J call TRBJ1-3; D is perhaps TRBD1 (5 bases). The CDR3 loop is CASSQGGDGNTIYF. The CDR3 nucleotides are TGTGCCAGCAGTCAGGGAGGGGATGGAAACACCATATATTTT.